The T cell receptor (beta chain) under discussion was sequenced for a study of CD8+ T cells in alopecia areata. For the study at large: Treated individuals took tofacitinib by mouth, 5 to 10 mg twice daily.

Study results and caveats: Sharing of TCR sequences between patients (possibly for HLA-related reasons) was less clear than in mice.

Extracted RNA was reverse transcribed, and the resulting cDNA served as sequencing template. Repertoires were generated with immunoSEQ multiplex PCR, while TCRdb's copy carries only in-frame clones and drops some. The table records approximately 150,000 clones, roughly 48% of them present only once. This clone occurred a few times. Its cognate antigen is unknown. Germline V CDR1 and CDR2: SEHNR, FQNEAQ (reference sequence). With 7 bases clipped from V and 5 bases from J, the junction kept 4 bases outside the gene matches. This CDR3 contains 14 residues. This TCR was sampled from a human donor with alopecia areata. Sequencing used CD4+ T cells sorted from blood. The V gene is TRBV7-9, the J gene TRBJ2-5; 13 bases are shared with TRBD2. CDR3 region: CASNPLAGGETQYF. CDR3 sequence (DNA): TGTGCCAGCAACCCACTAGCGGGGGGGGAGACCCAGTACTTC. Drawing the rest from reference TRBV7-9 and TRBJ2-5, the complete variable domain is DTGVSQNPRHKITKRGQNVTFRCDPISEHNRLYWYRQTLGQGPEFLTYFQNEAQLEKSRLLSDRFSAERPKGSFSTLEIQRTEQGDSAMYLCASNPLAGGETQYFGPGTRLLVL.